The present T cell receptor beta chain was sequenced within a study of T cells after yellow fever vaccination. TCRdb ran MiXCR on the 5' RACE reads and lists one entry per CDR3 protein. The profile shows about 45,000 distinct CDR3 sequences, about 6.8% of them singletons. The germline gives CDR1 LNHNV, CDR2 YYDKDF (reference sequence). J was trimmed by 6 bases and V by 3 bases; bases with no gene match: 5. The length of the CDR3 is 13 residues. The rearrangement links TRBV15 to TRBJ2-7; TRBD1 matches at 7 bases. The sequence was obtained from a man younger than 45 who received the YFV17D yellow fever vaccine. The material was CD8+ T cells not binding an NS4B(214-222) dextramer, sorted from PBMCs, obtained 45 days after the yellow fever booster vaccination. CDR3 sequence: CATSSPTGVEQYF. The CDR3 coding sequence is TGTGCCACCAGCAGTCCTACAGGGGTCGAGCAGTACTTC.